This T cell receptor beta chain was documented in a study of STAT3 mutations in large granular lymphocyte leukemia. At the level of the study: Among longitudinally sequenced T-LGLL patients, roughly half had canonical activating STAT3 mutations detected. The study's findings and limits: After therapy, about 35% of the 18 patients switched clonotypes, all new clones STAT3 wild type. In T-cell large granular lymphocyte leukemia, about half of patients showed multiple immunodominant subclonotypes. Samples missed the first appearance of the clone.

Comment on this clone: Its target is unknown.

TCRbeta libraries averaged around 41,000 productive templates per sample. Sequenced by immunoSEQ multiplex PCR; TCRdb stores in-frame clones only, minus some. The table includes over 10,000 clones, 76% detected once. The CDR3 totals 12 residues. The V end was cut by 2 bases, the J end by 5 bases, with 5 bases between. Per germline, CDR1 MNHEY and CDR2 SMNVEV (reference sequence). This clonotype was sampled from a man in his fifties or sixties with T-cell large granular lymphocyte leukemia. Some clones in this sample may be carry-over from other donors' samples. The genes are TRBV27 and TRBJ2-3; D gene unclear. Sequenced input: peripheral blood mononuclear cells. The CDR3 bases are TGTGCCAGCAGTTTAAATGGAGATACGCAGTATTTT. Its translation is CASSLNGDTQYF.